This T cell receptor beta chain is from a study of CD8 T cell repertoires and HIV-1 epitope variants. Study context: Equal numbers of autologous T cell-negative cells presented antigen to enriched T cells. Notes on the study in general: This assay reports beta chains of antigen-expanded cells, not T cell function.

CDR1 is SGHRS and CDR2 is YFSETQ in the germline V gene. The J segment lost 2 bases and the V segment lost 4 bases, leaving 9 bases of the junction unmatched. This CDR3 contains 16 residues. Note on this clone: Its antigen is unknown.

Profiled with immunoSEQ multiplex PCR; TCRdb holds only in-frame clones, not every one. Of under 100,000 clones in the sample, roughly 77% were seen once. This TCR came from a male donor with HIV. The chain joins TRBV5-1 to TRBJ2-3, with TRBD2 matching over 8 bases. The sequenced sample consisted of uncultured baseline CD8+ T cells from peripheral blood mononuclear cells (PBMCs). CDR3 protein: CASSPVGGGTTDTQYF. The DNA for the CDR3 is TGCGCCAGCAGCCCCGTCGGCGGGGGGACCACAGATACGCAGTATTTT.